The 2 T cell receptor beta chains below all came from one sample that was sequenced in a study of OX40 agonist ivuxolimab in advanced cancers. Assay used: immunoSEQ multiplex PCR; TCRdb lists only in-frame clones, some missing. The profile shows about 20,000 clones, approximately 72% of them singletons. The starting material was CD4+ or CD8+ T cells sorted from blood, obtained in a trial of the OX40 agonist ivuxolimab. Source of these receptors: an adult with an advanced solid tumor such as melanoma, head and neck, liver or kidney cancer.

This clone was detected a few times. The genes are TRBV19 and TRBJ2-1, with 7 bases lining up with TRBD2. Trimming removed 1 base from V and 5 bases from J; junction bases left unmatched: 5. CDR3 size: 15 residues. Germline assignment: CDR1 LNHDA and CDR2 SQIVND (reference sequence). CDR3 nucleotide sequence: TGTGCCAGTAGTATAGGACTAGCAAGAAACAATGAGCAGTTCTTC. This encodes CASSIGLARNNEQFF.

The V call is TRBV2, the J call TRBJ2-3; no firm D call. The germline CDR1 and CDR2 sequences are SNHLY and FYNNEI. Between the trimmed V and J ends, which lost 6 bases and 9 bases, there was a span of 13 bases. The CDR3 spans 12 residues. CDR3 in amino acids: CASRIEQRTQYF. In DNA, the CDR3 is TGTGCCAGCAGGATAGAACAGAGGACGCAGTATTTT.